This T cell receptor beta chain was documented in a study of T cell changes during pregnancy in multiple sclerosis. Germline lookup yields CDR1 LGHNA and CDR2 YSLEER. Trimming removed 4 bases at V and 3 bases at J, with 9 bases between. The CDR3 sequence is 13 residues long. Only in-frame clones appear in the TCRdb table, and some are missing; sequencing was by immunoSEQ multiplex PCR. The table lists some 100,000 clones, around 92% of them singletons. The chain has TRBV4-3 and TRBJ1-1; no definite D call. The TCR was taken from a female donor with multiple sclerosis, enrolled in a pregnancy study. Here the sequenced sample was peripheral blood, taken in the second trimester of pregnancy. The CDR3 DNA reads as TGCGCCAGCAGCCTCCAGTTGGACACTGAAGCTTTCTTT. Protein: CASSLQLDTEAFF.